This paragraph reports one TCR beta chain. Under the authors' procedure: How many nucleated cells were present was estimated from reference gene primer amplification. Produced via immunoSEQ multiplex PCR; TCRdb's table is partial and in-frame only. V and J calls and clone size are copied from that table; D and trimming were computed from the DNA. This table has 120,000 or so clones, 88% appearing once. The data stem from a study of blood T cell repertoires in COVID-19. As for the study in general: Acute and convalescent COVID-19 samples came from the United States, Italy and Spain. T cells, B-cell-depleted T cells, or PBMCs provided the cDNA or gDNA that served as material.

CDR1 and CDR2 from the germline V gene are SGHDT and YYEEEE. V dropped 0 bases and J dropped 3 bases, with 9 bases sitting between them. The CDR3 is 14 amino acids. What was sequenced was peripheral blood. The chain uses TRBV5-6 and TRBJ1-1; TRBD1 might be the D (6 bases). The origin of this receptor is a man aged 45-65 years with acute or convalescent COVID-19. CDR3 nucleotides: TGTGCCAGCAGCTTGGGGGCAGGGGACACTGAAGCTTTCTTT. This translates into CASSLGAGDTEAFF.